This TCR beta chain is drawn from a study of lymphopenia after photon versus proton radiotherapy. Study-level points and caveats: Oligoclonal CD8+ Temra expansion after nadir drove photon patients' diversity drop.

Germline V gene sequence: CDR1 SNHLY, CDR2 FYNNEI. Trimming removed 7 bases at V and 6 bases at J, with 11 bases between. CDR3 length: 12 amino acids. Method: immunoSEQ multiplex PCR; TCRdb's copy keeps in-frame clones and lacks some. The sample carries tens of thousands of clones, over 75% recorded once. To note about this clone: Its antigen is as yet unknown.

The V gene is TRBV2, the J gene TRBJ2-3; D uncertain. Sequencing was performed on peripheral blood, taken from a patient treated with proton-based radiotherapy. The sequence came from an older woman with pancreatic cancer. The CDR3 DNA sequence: TGTGCCAGCACTGGGCTCGCGGATACGCAGTATTTT. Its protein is CASTGLADTQYF.